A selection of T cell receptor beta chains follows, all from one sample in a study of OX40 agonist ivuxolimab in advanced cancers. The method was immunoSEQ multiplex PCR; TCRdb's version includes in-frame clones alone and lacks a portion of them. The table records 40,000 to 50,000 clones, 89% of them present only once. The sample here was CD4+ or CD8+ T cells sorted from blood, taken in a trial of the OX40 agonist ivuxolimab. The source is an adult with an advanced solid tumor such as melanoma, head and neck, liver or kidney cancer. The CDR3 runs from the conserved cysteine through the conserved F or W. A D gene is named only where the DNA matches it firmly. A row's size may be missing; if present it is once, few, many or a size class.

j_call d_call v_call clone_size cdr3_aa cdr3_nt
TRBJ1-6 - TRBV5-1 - CASSPDGRNSPLHF TGCGCCAGCAGCCCGGACGGGAGGAATTCACCCCTCCACTTT
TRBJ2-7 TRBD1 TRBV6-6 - CASSYLDRGPEQYF TGTGCCAGCAGTTACTTGGACAGGGGCCCCGAGCAGTACTTC
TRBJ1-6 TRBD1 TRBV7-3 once CASSFSQPQGTRSYNSPLHF TGTGCCAGCAGCTTCAGCCAACCACAGGGGACGCGCTCCTATAATTCACCCCTCCACTTT
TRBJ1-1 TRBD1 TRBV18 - CASSPGTGVLIAFF TGTGCCAGCTCACCAGGGACAGGGGTCTTGATTGCTTTCTTT
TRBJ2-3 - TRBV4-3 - CASSRQAWQASTDTQYF TGCGCCAGCAGCCGCCAGGCGTGGCAGGCTAGCACAGATACGCAGTATTTT
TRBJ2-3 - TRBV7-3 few CASSLNGGTDTQYF TGTGCCAGCAGCTTAAACGGGGGCACAGATACGCAGTATTTT
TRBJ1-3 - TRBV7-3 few CASSPGLDGNTIYF TGTGCCAGCAGCCCAGGGCTGGATGGAAACACCATATATTTT
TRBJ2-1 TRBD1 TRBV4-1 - CASSQEGQGALNEQFF TGCGCCAGCAGCCAAGAAGGGCAGGGGGCCTTGAATGAGCAGTTCTTC
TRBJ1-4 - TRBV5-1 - CASRQGGATNEKLFF TGCGCCAGCAGGCAAGGGGGTGCAACTAATGAAAAACTGTTTTTT
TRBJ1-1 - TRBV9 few CASSLNTGESMAFF TGTGCCAGCAGCCTCAATACTGGGGAATCAATGGCTTTCTTT
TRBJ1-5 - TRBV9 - CASSVDLGQPQHF TGTGCCAGCAGCGTAGATCTGGGTCAGCCCCAGCATTTT
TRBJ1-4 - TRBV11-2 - CASSPIRGSHATNEKLFF TGTGCCAGCAGCCCAATCAGAGGGTCGCATGCAACTAATGAAAAACTGTTTTTT
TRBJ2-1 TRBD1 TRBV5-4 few CASSPRTGAGNEQFF TGTGCCAGCAGCCCGAGGACAGGGGCAGGCAATGAGCAGTTCTTC
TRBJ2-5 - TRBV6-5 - CASSYGGKETQYF TGTGCCAGCAGTTACGGCGGGAAAGAGACCCAGTACTTC
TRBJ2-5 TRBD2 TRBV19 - CASSTRGGLETQYF TGTGCCAGTAGTACGCGGGGGGGCCTAGAGACCCAGTACTTC
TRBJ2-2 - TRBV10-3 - CAISTQGRRELFF TGTGCCATCAGTACCCAGGGGAGGAGGGAGCTGTTTTTT
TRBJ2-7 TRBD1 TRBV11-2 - CASSRGTGPLEQYF TGTGCCAGCAGCCGCGGGACAGGGCCCCTCGAGCAGTACTTC
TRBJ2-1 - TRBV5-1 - CASSFGRTSSSYNEQFF TGCGCCAGCAGCTTTGGGCGTACTAGTTCGTCCTACAATGAGCAGTTCTTC
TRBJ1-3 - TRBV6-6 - CASSSPGGGNTIYF TGTGCCAGCAGTTCGCCTGGGGGCGGAAACACCATATATTTT
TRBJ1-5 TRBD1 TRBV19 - CASSTGTGGNQPQHF TGTGCCAGTAGTACCGGGACAGGCGGCAATCAGCCCCAGCATTTT
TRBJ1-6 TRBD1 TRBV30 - CAWSLTGRSPLHF TGTGCCTGGAGTTTGACAGGGCGGTCACCCCTCCACTTT
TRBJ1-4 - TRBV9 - CASSAGHKNEKLFF TGTGCCAGCAGCGCGGGACATAAGAATGAAAAACTGTTTTTT
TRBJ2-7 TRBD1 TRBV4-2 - CASSREETGGMYEQYF TGTGCCAGCAGCCGAGAGGAGACAGGGGGGATGTACGAGCAGTACTTC
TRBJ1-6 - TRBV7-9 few CASSPQGNSPLHF TGTGCCAGCAGCCCCCAGGGAAATTCACCCCTCCACTTT
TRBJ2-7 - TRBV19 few CASSNPMGEQYF TGTGCCAGTAGTAACCCGATGGGGGAGCAGTACTTC
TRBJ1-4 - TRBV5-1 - CASSLGAKEKLFF TGCGCCAGCAGCTTGGGTGCGAAGGAAAAACTGTTTTTT
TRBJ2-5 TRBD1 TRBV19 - CASTSDRGSQTQYF TGTGCCAGTACCTCGGACAGGGGGTCACAGACCCAGTACTTC
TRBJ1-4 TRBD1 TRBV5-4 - CASSPGGSEGEKLFF TGTGCCAGCAGCCCAGGGGGATCAGAGGGTGAAAAACTGTTTTTT
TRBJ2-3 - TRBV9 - CASAPPTDTQYF TGTGCCAGTGCCCCGCCGACAGATACGCAGTATTTT
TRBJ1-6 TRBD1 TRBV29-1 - CSVMDREDSPLHF TGCAGCGTTATGGACAGGGAGGATTCACCCCTCCACTTT
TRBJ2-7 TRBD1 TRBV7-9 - CASSPSGTGGPYEQYF TGTGCCAGCAGCCCCTCCGGGACAGGGGGCCCCTACGAGCAGTACTTC
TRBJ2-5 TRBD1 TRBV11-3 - CASSLRQGAEETQYF TGTGCCAGCAGCCTTCGACAGGGGGCTGAAGAGACCCAGTACTTC
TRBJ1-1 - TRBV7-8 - CASSLVRPRRNTEAFF TGTGCCAGCAGCTTAGTACGGCCCCGACGGAACACTGAAGCTTTCTTT
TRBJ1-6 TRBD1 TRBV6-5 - CASSATGTGDSPLHF TGTGCCAGCAGTGCAACCGGGACAGGGGATTCACCCCTCCACTTT
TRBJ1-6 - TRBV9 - CASSPRTSSYNSPLHF TGTGCCAGCAGCCCCCGCACGAGCTCCTATAATTCACCCCTCCACTTT
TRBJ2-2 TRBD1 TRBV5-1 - CASSSSLGQGAPGGELFF TGCGCCAGCAGCTCCTCCCTGGGACAGGGGGCGCCGGGCGGGGAGCTGTTTTTT
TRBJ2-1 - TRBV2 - CASSGLAVYNEQFF TGTGCCAGCAGTGGCCTAGCAGTCTACAATGAGCAGTTCTTC
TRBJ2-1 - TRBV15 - CATSRDYREGSYNEQFF TGTGCCACCAGCAGAGATTACAGGGAGGGGTCCTACAATGAGCAGTTCTTC
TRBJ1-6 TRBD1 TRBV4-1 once CASSQVLTGGNSPLHF TGCGCCAGCAGCCAGGTGTTAACAGGGGGGAATTCACCCCTCCACTTT
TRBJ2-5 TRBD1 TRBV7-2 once CASSLAAGQGAKETQYF TGTGCCAGCAGCTTGGCCGCTGGACAGGGGGCAAAAGAGACCCAGTACTTC
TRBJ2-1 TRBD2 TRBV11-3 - CASSQGLVVNEQFF TGTGCCAGCAGCCAGGGACTAGTAGTAAATGAGCAGTTCTTC
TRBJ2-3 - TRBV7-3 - CASSQGTFTDTQYF TGTGCCAGCAGCCAAGGGACCTTCACAGATACGCAGTATTTT